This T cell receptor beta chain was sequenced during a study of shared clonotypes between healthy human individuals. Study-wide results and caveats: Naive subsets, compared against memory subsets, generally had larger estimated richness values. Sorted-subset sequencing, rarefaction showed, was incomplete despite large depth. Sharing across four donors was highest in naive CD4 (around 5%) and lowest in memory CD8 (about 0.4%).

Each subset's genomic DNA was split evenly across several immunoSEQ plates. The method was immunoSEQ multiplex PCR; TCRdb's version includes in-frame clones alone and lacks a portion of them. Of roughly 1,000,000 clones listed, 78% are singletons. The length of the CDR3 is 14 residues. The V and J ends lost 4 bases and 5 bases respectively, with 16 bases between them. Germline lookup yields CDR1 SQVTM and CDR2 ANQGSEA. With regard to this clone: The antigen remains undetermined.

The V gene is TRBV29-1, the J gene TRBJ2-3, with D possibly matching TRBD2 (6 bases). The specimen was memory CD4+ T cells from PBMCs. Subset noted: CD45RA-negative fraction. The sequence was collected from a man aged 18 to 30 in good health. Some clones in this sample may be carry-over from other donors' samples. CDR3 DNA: TGCAGCGTTGCCCGGGGGAAGGTTGAAGATACGCAGTATTTT. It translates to CSVARGKVEDTQYF.